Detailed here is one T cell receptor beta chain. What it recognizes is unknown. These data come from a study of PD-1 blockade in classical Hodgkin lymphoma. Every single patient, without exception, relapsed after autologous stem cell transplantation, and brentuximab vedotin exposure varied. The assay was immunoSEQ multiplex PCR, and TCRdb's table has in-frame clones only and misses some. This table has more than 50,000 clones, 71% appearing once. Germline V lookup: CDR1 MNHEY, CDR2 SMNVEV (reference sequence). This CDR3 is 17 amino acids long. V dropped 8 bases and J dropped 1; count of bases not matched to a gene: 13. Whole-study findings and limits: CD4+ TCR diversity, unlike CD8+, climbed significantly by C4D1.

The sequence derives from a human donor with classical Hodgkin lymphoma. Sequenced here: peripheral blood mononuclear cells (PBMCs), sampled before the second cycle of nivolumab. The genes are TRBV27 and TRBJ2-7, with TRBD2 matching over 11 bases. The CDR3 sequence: CASRGGSGRAGSYEQYF. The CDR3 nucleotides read TGTGCCAGCCGGGGGGGTAGCGGGAGGGCCGGGTCCTACGAGCAGTACTTC.